This T cell receptor (beta chain) is drawn from a study of radiotherapy plus CTLA-4 blockade in lung cancer. The overall study: An objective response was seen in 15% to 20% of patients, and disease control in around 33%.

Study-level results: Strongest reported response predictors: early blood clone changes and post-radiation interferon-beta. Blood-borne expansion of tumor-derived TCR clones followed radiotherapy plus ipilimumab.

There are a few counts of this clone. No antigen is known for it. The CDR3 runs 13 residues. V lost 6 bases and J lost 4, with 12 bases in between. Looked up from germline, CDR1 is SEHNR and CDR2 is FQNEAQ (reference sequence). Patients had chemo-refractory metastatic non-small-cell lung cancer and received focal radiation plus CTLA-4 blockade that used ipilimumab. Using immunoSEQ multiplex PCR, the repertoire was profiled, and TCRdb retains in-frame clones only, with some absent. The sample carries about 95,000 clones, around 83% recorded once. The genes are TRBV7-9 and TRBJ1-1, with a weak D call TRBD1 (5 bases). The input for sequencing was peripheral blood, taken from a patient treated with radiotherapy plus ipilimumab. The clonotype comes from a human donor with non-small cell lung cancer who had a partial response to radiotherapy plus ipilimumab. The CDR3 region is CASRRDQGTEAFF. In DNA form, the CDR3 reads TGTGCCAGCAGACGAGACCAGGGCACTGAAGCTTTCTTT.